The entry below gives a single T cell receptor beta chain sequence along with its context. The sample originates from a study of blood T cell repertoires in COVID-19. Methods used by the authors: From reference gene primer amplification, estimates of nucleated cell counts were derived. Only in-frame clones appear in the TCRdb table, and some are missing; sequencing was by immunoSEQ multiplex PCR. The DNA was the basis for D and trimming; V, J and clone size are from that table. The data show roughly 200,000 clones, around 82% seen once. Looked up from germline, CDR1 is SGHAT and CDR2 is FQDESV (reference sequence). V lost 7 bases, J lost 2 bases, and 10 bases stayed unmatched. This CDR3 comprises 16 residues.

This sequence joins TRBV11-1 and TRBJ2-1; 8 bases are shared with TRBD2. The TCR originated in a man aged 40-55 years with active or convalescent COVID-19. Sequencing input: peripheral blood. CDR3 nucleotides: TGTGCCAGCAACCCTAAACGGGGGGGAACCTACAATGAGCAGTTCTTC. This encodes CASNPKRGGTYNEQFF.